This passage covers 30 T cell receptor beta chains from one sample sequenced in a study of T cell repertoires in cytomegalovirus infection. Each CDR3 protein is one row after TCRdb ran MiXCR on the reads. This repertoire shows around 450,000 distinct CDR3 sequences, roughly a third found once; its top ten account for roughly an eighth. Input material: PBMCs. These receptors originate from a human donor in good health (CMV status not recorded). Some clones in this sample may be carry-over from other donors' samples.

V and J are TRBV2 and TRBJ2-2; the match to TRBD1 covers 7 bases. CDR1 is SNHLY and CDR2 is FYNNEI in the germline V gene. V trimming: 6 bases; J trimming: 4 bases; junction bases outside the gene matches: 8. The CDR3 consists of 15 residues. CDR3: CASSPTHRGTGELFF. Written as DNA, the CDR3 is TGTGCCAGCAGCCCGACTCACAGGGGCACCGGGGAGCTGTTTTTT.

The V call is TRBV27, the J call TRBJ2-3, with D perhaps TRBD2 (7 bases). The CDR3 sequence is 15 residues long. CDR1 MNHEY and CDR2 SMNVEV come from the germline V gene (reference sequence). V lost 11 bases to trimming and J lost 4 bases, with 22 bases between them. CDR3 nucleotide sequence: TGTGCCGGGACTACTCGGCCGGGGGCAGCAGATACGCAGTATTTT. Translating it yields CAGTTRPGAADTQYF.

This clonotype was picked up many times. The rearrangement uses TRBV28 and TRBJ1-4; D possibly corresponds to TRBD1 (5 bases). CDR1 and CDR2 from the germline V gene are MDHEN and SYDVKM. With 2 bases removed from V and 5 bases from J, the gap between germline ends came to 15 bases. The CDR3 consists of 16 residues. CDR3 sequence reads: CASSLPPGARNEKLFF. The CDR3 bases are TGTGCCAGCAGTTTACCCCCCGGGGCAAGAAATGAAAAACTGTTTTTT.

The chain has TRBV5-1 and TRBJ2-6; 8 bases match TRBD1. Losses at the gene ends were 7 bases for V and 0 bases for J; bases not matched to a gene: 9. This CDR3 comprises 17 residues. Germline values: CDR1 SGHRS, CDR2 YFSETQ. The chain's CDR3 is CASWTGTHDSGANVLTF. The CDR3, as DNA: TGCGCCAGCTGGACAGGGACGCACGACTCTGGGGCCAACGTCCTGACTTTC.

This clonotype was found many times. Compared with germline, one end of the junction differs, possibly owing to a read error. The chain uses TRBV4-3 and TRBJ1-5; 8 bases align to TRBD1. Germline values: CDR1 LGHNA, CDR2 YSLEER. CDR3 length: 15 residues. The CDR3 nucleotides are TGTGCCAGCAGCCAGGACAGGGCGGGCAATCAGCCCCAGCATTTT. As protein: CASSQDRAGNQPQHF.

The rearrangement links TRBV5-1 to TRBJ2-1, with a possible D match to TRBD2 (5 bases). Trimming shortened V by 4 bases and J by 5 bases, and 13 bases separated the two germline ends. This CDR3 contains 14 residues. Germline-derived CDR1 and CDR2 are SGHRS and YFSETQ. CDR3 protein: CASSPEGRNNEQFF. The CDR3 nucleotides read TGCGCCAGCAGCCCCGAGGGCAGGAACAATGAGCAGTTCTTC.

This clonotype was detected many times. The chain is built from TRBV7-2 and TRBJ2-4; possible D gene TRBD2, 6 bases. Germline V gene lookup returns CDR1 SGHTA and CDR2 FQGNSA. The CDR3 spans 16 residues. V lost 4 bases and J lost 0, with 13 bases in between. In nucleotides, the CDR3 is TGTGCCAGCAGCTATGCGGGGACCGAAGCCAAAAACATTCAGTACTTC. Protein: CASSYAGTEAKNIQYF.

This clonotype showed up just once. Germline and junction disagree at one end, which may indicate a read error. The V gene is TRBV6-6, the J gene TRBJ2-7; D may correspond to TRBD1 or TRBD2 (6 bases each). The CDR3 totals 15 residues. Germline assignment: CDR1 MNHNY and CDR2 SVGAGI (reference sequence). CDR3 sequence: CASIYSGASSHEQYF. As DNA, the CDR3 is TGTGCCAGCATTTACTCGGGGGCGAGTTCACACGAGCAGTACTTC.

The gene calls are TRBV11-1 and TRBJ1-4; maybe TRBD1 (6 bases). V was cut by 7 bases and J by 5 bases, with 17 bases left in between. Germline V lookup: CDR1 SGHAT, CDR2 FQDESV (reference sequence). The CDR3 runs 15 residues. The CDR3 DNA is TGTGCCAGCACCCCAGGGGTGGAGTCGAATGAAAAACTGTTTTTT. It specifies CASTPGVESNEKLFF.

This clonotype was counted many times. This chain joins TRBV7-3 and TRBJ2-3, with 9 bases that match TRBD2. V lost 5 bases to trimming and J lost 4 bases; unmatched junction nucleotides: 13. Germline V lookup: CDR1 SGHTA, CDR2 FQGTGA. This CDR3 comprises 17 residues. CDR3 sequence (DNA): TGTGCCAGCAGCCTTCTGGGGGATAGCGGGGGTGCAGATACGCAGTATTTT. This translates into CASSLLGDSGGADTQYF.

This clonotype was detected a few times. V usage is TRBV14 and J usage is TRBJ1-6; possible D gene TRBD1, 5 bases. Looked up from germline, CDR1 is SGHDN and CDR2 is FVKESK. V shed 4 bases and J shed 9 bases, with 13 bases lying between them. The CDR3 is 14 amino acids. In DNA form, the CDR3 reads TGTGCCAGCAGCCCAATCGAGGGGCCTTCACCCCTCCACTTT. Its translation: CASSPIEGPSPLHF.

J is TRBJ2-6 and V is TRBV15, with 10 positions matching TRBD1. The V gene end was trimmed by 0 bases and the J gene end by 1 base; junction bases not matched to a gene: 9. Germline assignment: CDR1 LNHNV and CDR2 YYDKDF (reference sequence). CDR3 length: 20 residues. This CDR3 reads CATSRDFGTGETSGANVLTF. In nucleotides, the CDR3 is TGTGCCACCAGCAGAGATTTCGGGACAGGGGAAACTTCTGGGGCCAACGTCCTGACTTTC.

This clonotype was observed a handful of times. The rearrangement uses TRBV27 and TRBJ1-5; tentative D call: TRBD1 (6 bases). CDR1 is MNHEY, CDR2 SMNVEV, per germline (reference sequence). CDR3 size: 15 residues. V lost 3 bases to trimming and J lost 0 bases, with 9 bases between them. Here the CDR3 reads CASSLRRGSNQPQHF. In DNA form, the CDR3 reads TGTGCCAGCAGTTTGCGCAGGGGTAGCAATCAGCCCCAGCATTTT.

As regards this clonotype: A junction boundary mismatches the germline segment, possibly from a read error. The CDR3 DNA reads TGTGCCATCACGAGGGCAGGGGGCACTGAAGCTTTATTT. It yields the protein CAITRAGGTEALF. The genes are TRBV12-3 or TRBV12-4 and TRBJ1-1; 8 bases map to TRBD1. CDR3 length: 13 amino acids.

This chain joins TRBV6-6 and TRBJ2-7, with 9 nucleotides matching TRBD2. Germline V gives CDR1 MNHNY, CDR2 SVGAGI (reference sequence). The CDR3 is 15 residues long. Losses at the gene ends were 0 bases for V and 3 bases for J; bases not matched to a gene: 3. The CDR3 reads CASSYSLAGDYEQYF. The CDR3 DNA reads as TGTGCCAGCAGTTACTCGTTAGCGGGGGACTACGAGCAGTACTTC.

This clonotype was observed once. V and J are TRBV11-2 and TRBJ1-2; D is ambiguous. CDR1 SGHAT and CDR2 FQNNGV come from the germline V gene. The CDR3 loop spans 14 amino acids. V was trimmed by 2 bases and J by 4 bases, leaving 11 bases between them. CDR3 nucleotide sequence: TGTGCCAGCAGCTTAATTTTACAGAGCTATGGCTACACCTTC. Translation: CASSLILQSYGYTF.

The rearrangement links TRBV28 to TRBJ2-1, with 9 bases matching TRBD2. After removal of 8 bases from V and 5 bases from J, the junction contained 10 bases not matched to a gene. Germline lookup yields CDR1 MDHEN and CDR2 SYDVKM. The CDR3 contains 15 residues. The CDR3 sequence: CASGDRTSVNNEQFF. CDR3 nucleotide sequence: TGTGCCAGCGGGGACCGGACTAGCGTCAACAATGAGCAGTTCTTC.

The table lists this clonotype with many counts. Here the CDR3 reads CASSPPDGEGPDTQYF. As DNA, the CDR3 is TGTGCCAGCAGTCCACCGGACGGAGAAGGTCCAGATACGCAGTATTTT. The V gene is TRBV6-8, the J gene TRBJ2-3; no firm D call. Germline V gives CDR1 MNHGY, CDR2 SAAAGT. Trimming stripped 5 bases from V and 4 bases from J, with 19 bases between. The CDR3 consists of 16 residues.

The chain uses TRBV19 and TRBJ2-1, with 8 bases fitting TRBD2. The CDR3 extends over 18 amino acids. Germline values: CDR1 LNHDA, CDR2 SQIVND (reference sequence). Unmatched junction bases numbered 19, after V lost 7 bases and J lost 5 bases. The DNA for the CDR3 is TGTGCCAGTATCCGGACACATATAGCGGGGCCCGGGGACAATGAGCAGTTCTTC. Amino acids: CASIRTHIAGPGDNEQFF.

The chain's CDR3 is CASSLTSGEGLETQYF. The CDR3 DNA sequence: TGTGCCAGCAGCCTCACCTCGGGGGAGGGCCTTGAGACCCAGTACTTC. The chain has TRBV11-2 and TRBJ2-5, with 7 bases identical to TRBD2. The CDR3 consists of 16 residues. V shed 5 bases, J shed 5 bases, and the junction held 14 bases outside the gene matches. Germline V gene sequence: CDR1 SGHAT, CDR2 FQNNGV.

This clonotype occurred a few times. The DNA of the CDR3 is TGCAGTGCTAGAATGGGAGACAATCAGCCCCAGCATTTT. This translates into CSARMGDNQPQHF. This chain joins TRBV20-1 and TRBJ1-5; D is unclear. The CDR3 is 13 amino acids. Germline CDR1 is DFQATT and CDR2 is SNEGSKA (reference sequence). V gave up 2 bases and J gave up 3 bases, with 8 bases separating them.

The chain combines TRBV6-5 with TRBJ1-3; D is unclear. The CDR3 is 15 amino acids. The germline V gene has CDR1 MNHEY and CDR2 SVGAGI. V lost 6 bases and J lost 0, with 12 bases in between. This CDR3 is CASRRQEYSGNTIYF. CDR3 nucleotide sequence: TGTGCCAGCAGACGACAAGAATACTCTGGAAACACCATATATTTT.

This clonotype has more than one count but fewer than ten. CDR3 residues: CASSHQNDRGRLSTEAFF. Here the CDR3 DNA reads TGTGCCAGCAGTCACCAAAACGACAGGGGAAGGTTAAGCACTGAAGCTTTCTTT. The chain has TRBV6-2 or TRBV6-3 and TRBJ1-1; the match to TRBD1 covers 8 bases. The CDR3 extends over 18 amino acids. Trimming took 5 bases from V and 4 from J; bases not matched to a gene: 18. Germline values: CDR1 MNHEY, CDR2 SVGEGT.

Comments on this clonotype: This could be a read error, since a much larger clone is one nucleotide away. The CDR3 bases are TGTGCCAGCAGCTTAGGGTCGTTTACTAGCACAGTTACGCAGTATTTT. Translated: CASSLGSFTSTVTQYF. The rearrangement joins TRBV7-6 to TRBJ2-3; a weak D match, TRBD2 (6 bases). The V gene's germline CDR1 is SGHVS and CDR2 FNYEAQ. The CDR3 spans 16 residues. Using reference TRBV7-6 and TRBJ2-3 for the parts outside the CDR3, the full variable domain is GAGVSQSPRYKVTKRGQDVALRCDPISGHVSLYWYRQALGQGPEFLTYFNYEAQQDKSGLPNDRFSAERPEGSISTLTIQRTEQRDSAMYRCASSLGSFTSTVTQYFGPGTRLTVL.

This clonotype has a handful of counts. CDR3 DNA: TGTGCCAGCGGAAACACAGGGGGCCTCAATCAGCCCCAGCATTTT. This codes for CASGNTGGLNQPQHF. The V call is TRBV27, the J call TRBJ1-5; 9 bases map to TRBD1. J was trimmed by 3 bases and V by 8 bases; bases with no gene match: 8. Germline assignment: CDR1 MNHEY and CDR2 SMNVEV (reference sequence). The CDR3 loop spans 15 amino acids.

Comment on this clonotype: Germline is not matched at one junction end, which may reflect a read error. The chain couples TRBV10-3 to TRBJ2-1; TRBD2 agrees at 7 bases. CDR3 length: 14 amino acids. Germline-derived CDR1 and CDR2 are ENHRY and SYGVKD. The CDR3 coding sequence is TGTGCCAGCAGTTCATCGGGAGGCAACAATGAGCAGTTCTTC. Amino acid sequence: CASSSSGGNNEQFF.

This clonotype came up a few times. The V gene is TRBV7-8, the J gene TRBJ2-1, with TRBD2 matching 7 bases. V lost 5 bases to trimming and J lost 8 bases; unmatched junction nucleotides: 15. Germline V gene sequence: CDR1 SGHVS, CDR2 FQNEAQ. This CDR3 comprises 16 residues. CDR3 in DNA: TGTGCCAGCAGCCCTCAGGGAGGGGTGGTGCGCGATGAGCAGTTCTTC. Translating it yields CASSPQGGVVRDEQFF.

This chain links TRBV6-2 or TRBV6-3 with TRBJ1-1; D is uncertain. The CDR3 extends over 12 amino acids. V dropped 2 bases and J dropped 8 bases, with 9 bases sitting between them. Germline V lookup: CDR1 MNHEY, CDR2 SVGEGT. The CDR3 region is CASSYTGREAFF. Here the CDR3 DNA reads TGTGCCAGCAGTTACACGGGCCGCGAAGCTTTCTTT.

Concerning this clonotype itself: This CDR3 fails to terminate in the conserved phenylalanine or tryptophan, so it likely reflects a read error. The rearrangement uses TRBV11-2 and TRBJ2-1; D perhaps matches TRBD1 (5 bases). Trimming shortened V by 7 bases and J by 9 bases, and 13 bases separated the two germline ends. Germline assignment: CDR1 SGHAT and CDR2 FQNNGV. The CDR3 totals 12 residues. The CDR3 sequence: CASIRGAGEQFL. CDR3 DNA: TGTGCCAGCATCCGTGGGGCTGGTGAGCAGTTCTTA.

This clonotype showed up just a few times. The chain links TRBV5-4 to TRBJ1-1; D is ambiguous. The ends were cut back, 4 bases at V and 1 base at J, with 14 bases in the middle. The germline V gene has CDR1 SGHNT and CDR2 YYREEE (reference sequence). The CDR3 length is 15 residues. Here the CDR3 reads CASSPSGRANTEAFF. In DNA form, the CDR3 reads TGTGCCAGCAGCCCAAGCGGGCGGGCGAACACTGAAGCTTTCTTT.